Listed here is a single T cell receptor beta chain. What it binds is unknown. V was cut by 2 bases and J by 7 bases, with 18 bases left in between. CDR1 is PRHDT, CDR2 FYEKMQ, per germline (reference sequence). This CDR3 has 16 residues. Vbeta (60) and Jbeta (13) primers were used in the PCR. TCRdb's copy holds only in-frame clones and misses some; the assay was immunoSEQ multiplex PCR. The table has tens of thousands of clones, around 64% seen once. The data belong to a study of cytomegalovirus exposure and HLA in healthy donors. On the study more broadly: Earlier, 110 million or so unique TCR beta sequences were recovered from roughly 180 million T cells by an analysis.

Study-wide points: A later analysis reportedly found fewer N-insertions in an Asian-associated ancestry cluster than the approximately 730-donor mean.

J is TRBJ2-1 and V is TRBV13, with D tentatively TRBD2 (6 bases). This TCR was recovered from a man aged 30 to 45 in good health and CMV-seronegative. The sample consisted of PBMCs. The CDR3 protein is CASSLPGLSSGNEQFF. The CDR3 DNA sequence: TGTGCCAGCAGCTTACCGGGACTGTCCTCTGGGAATGAGCAGTTCTTC.